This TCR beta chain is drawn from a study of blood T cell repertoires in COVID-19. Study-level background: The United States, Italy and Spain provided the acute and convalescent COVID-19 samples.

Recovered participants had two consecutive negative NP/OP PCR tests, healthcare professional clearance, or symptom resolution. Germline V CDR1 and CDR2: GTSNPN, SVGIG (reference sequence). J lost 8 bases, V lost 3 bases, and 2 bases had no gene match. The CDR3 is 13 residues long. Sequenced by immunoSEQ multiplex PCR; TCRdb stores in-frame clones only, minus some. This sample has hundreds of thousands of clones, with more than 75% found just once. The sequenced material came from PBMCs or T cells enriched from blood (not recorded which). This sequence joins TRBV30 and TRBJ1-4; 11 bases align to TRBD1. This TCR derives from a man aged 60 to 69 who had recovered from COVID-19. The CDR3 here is CAWSRDRGEKLFF. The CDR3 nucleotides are TGTGCCTGGAGCCGGGACAGGGGGGAAAAACTGTTTTTT.